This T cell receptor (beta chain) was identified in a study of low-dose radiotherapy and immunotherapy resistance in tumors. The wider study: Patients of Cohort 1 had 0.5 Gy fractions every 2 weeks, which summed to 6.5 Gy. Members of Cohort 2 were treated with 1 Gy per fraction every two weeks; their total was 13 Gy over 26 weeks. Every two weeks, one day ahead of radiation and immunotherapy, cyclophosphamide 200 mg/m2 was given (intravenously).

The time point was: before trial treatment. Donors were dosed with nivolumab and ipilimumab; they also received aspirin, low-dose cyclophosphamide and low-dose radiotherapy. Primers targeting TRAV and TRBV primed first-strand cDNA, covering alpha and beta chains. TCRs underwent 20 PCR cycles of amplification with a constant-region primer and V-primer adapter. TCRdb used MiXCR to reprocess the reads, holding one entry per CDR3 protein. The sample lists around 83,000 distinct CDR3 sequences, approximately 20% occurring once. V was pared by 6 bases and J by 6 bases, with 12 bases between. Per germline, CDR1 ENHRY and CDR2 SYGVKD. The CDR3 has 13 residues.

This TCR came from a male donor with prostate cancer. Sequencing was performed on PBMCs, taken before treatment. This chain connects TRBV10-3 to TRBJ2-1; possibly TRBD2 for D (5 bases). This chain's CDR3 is CAISPTRVNEQFF. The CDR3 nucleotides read TGTGCCATCAGCCCTACTAGAGTCAATGAGCAGTTCTTC.